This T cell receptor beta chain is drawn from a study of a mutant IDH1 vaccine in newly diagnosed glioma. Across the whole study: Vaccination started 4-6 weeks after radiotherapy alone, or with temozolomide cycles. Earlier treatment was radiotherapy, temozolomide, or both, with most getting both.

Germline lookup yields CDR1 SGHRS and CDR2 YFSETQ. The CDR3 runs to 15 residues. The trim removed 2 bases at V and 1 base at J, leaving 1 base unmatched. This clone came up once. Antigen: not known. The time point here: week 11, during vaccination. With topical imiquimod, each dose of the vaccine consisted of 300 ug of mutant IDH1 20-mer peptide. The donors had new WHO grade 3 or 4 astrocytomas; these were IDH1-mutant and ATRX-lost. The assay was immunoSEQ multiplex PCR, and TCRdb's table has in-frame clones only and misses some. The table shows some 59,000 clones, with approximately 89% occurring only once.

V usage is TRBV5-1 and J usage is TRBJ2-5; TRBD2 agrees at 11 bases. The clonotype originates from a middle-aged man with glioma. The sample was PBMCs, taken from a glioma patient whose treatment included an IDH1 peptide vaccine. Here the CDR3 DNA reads TGCGCCAGCAGCTTAACTAGCGGGGGCCAAGAGACCCAGTACTTC. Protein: CASSLTSGGQETQYF.